These T cell receptor beta chains were read from a single sample in a study of control samples from healthy donors and cancer patients. Clones were sequenced by immunoSEQ multiplex PCR, and TCRdb holds only the in-frame ones, with some missing. Among about 220,000 clones listed, about 94% were seen once. What was sequenced was blood. These TCRs come from a man aged 45-60 years in good health. Each CDR3 is given with its conserved first and last residue. The order of the fields is V gene, clone size, D gene, J gene, CDR3 protein, CDR3 DNA. A D gene is named only where the DNA matches it firmly. Part of the rows lack a size; the others show once, few, many or a class for expanded clones.

V: TRBV4-1
size: NA
D: NA
J: TRBJ1-2
CDR3: CASSQAGVLSYGYTF
DNA: TGCGCCAGCAGCCAAGCAGGGGTCTTATCCTATGGCTACACCTTC

V: TRBV7-9
size: once
D: NA
J: TRBJ1-1
CDR3: CASSLAHWDGDEAFF
DNA: TGTGCCAGCAGCTTAGCCCACTGGGACGGAGATGAAGCTTTCTTT

V: TRBV2
size: NA
D: TRBD2
J: TRBJ2-7
CDR3: CASSEGTTVEQYF
DNA: TGTGCCAGCAGTGAGGGGACTACCGTCGAGCAGTACTTC

V: TRBV19
size: NA
D: NA
J: TRBJ2-2
CDR3: CATNPGVHTGELFF
DNA: TGTGCAACGAATCCGGGGGTCCACACCGGGGAGCTGTTTTTT

V: TRBV6-2/TRBV6-3
size: NA
D: TRBD2
J: TRBJ2-1
CDR3: CASSSLQGLAGVNEQFF
DNA: TGTGCCAGCAGTTCTCTTCAGGGACTAGCGGGGGTAAATGAGCAGTTCTTC

V: TRBV5-1
size: NA
D: NA
J: TRBJ2-1
CDR3: CASSLEGRNEQFF
DNA: TGCGCCAGCAGCTTGGAAGGCCGCAATGAGCAGTTCTTC

V: TRBV7-9
size: NA
D: NA
J: TRBJ1-2
CDR3: CASSGQGDLTNYGYTF
DNA: TGTGCCAGTTCCGGCCAAGGGGACCTTACTAACTATGGCTACACCTTC

V: TRBV5-1
size: once
D: NA
J: TRBJ2-1
CDR3: CASDEGGLFNEQFF
DNA: TGCGCCAGCGACGAGGGTGGTCTCTTCAATGAGCAGTTCTTC

V: TRBV3-1/TRBV3-2
size: NA
D: NA
J: TRBJ1-3
CDR3: CASRRQDSGNTIYF
DNA: TGTGCCAGCAGACGCCAGGACTCTGGAAACACCATATATTTT

V: TRBV2
size: NA
D: NA
J: TRBJ2-1
CDR3: CATGRPYNEQFF
DNA: TGTGCCACCGGCCGGCCCTACAATGAGCAGTTCTTC

V: TRBV5-8
size: once
D: NA
J: TRBJ2-1
CDR3: CASSLQVSSYNEQFF
DNA: TGTGCCAGCAGCTTGCAGGTTAGCTCCTACAATGAGCAGTTCTTC

V: TRBV12-5
size: NA
D: NA
J: TRBJ2-2
CDR3: CASGSWTANTGELFF
DNA: TGTGCTAGTGGTTCCTGGACGGCGAACACCGGGGAGCTGTTTTTT

V: TRBV5-1
size: NA
D: NA
J: TRBJ1-1
CDR3: CASSFDLGRNTEAFF
DNA: TGCGCCAGCAGCTTCGACCTGGGACGGAACACTGAAGCTTTCTTT

V: TRBV7-6
size: few
D: TRBD1
J: TRBJ1-6
CDR3: CASSLGGGAFNSPLHF
DNA: TGTGCCAGCAGCTTAGGAGGGGGCGCCTTCAATTCACCCCTCCACTTT

V: TRBV5-1
size: NA
D: TRBD1
J: TRBJ1-4
CDR3: CASSRGWDRQEKLFF
DNA: TGCGCCAGCAGCCGGGGTTGGGACAGGCAGGAAAAACTGTTTTTT

V: TRBV6-5
size: NA
D: NA
J: TRBJ1-1
CDR3: CASRGARNTEAFF
DNA: TGTGCCAGCAGAGGGGCCCGTAACACTGAAGCTTTCTTT

V: TRBV2
size: NA
D: NA
J: TRBJ1-2
CDR3: CASTGEGFLGGYTF
DNA: TGTGCCAGCACCGGAGAGGGGTTTTTGGGGGGCTACACCTTC

V: TRBV13
size: NA
D: NA
J: TRBJ2-2
CDR3: CASSLVTATGELFF
DNA: TGTGCCAGCAGCTTAGTTACAGCAACCGGGGAGCTGTTTTTT

V: TRBV28
size: once
D: NA
J: TRBJ1-5
CDR3: CAIILAGESSNQPQHF
DNA: TGTGCCATCATCCTGGCAGGGGAAAGTAGCAATCAGCCCCAGCATTTT

V: TRBV28
size: NA
D: NA
J: TRBJ2-7
CDR3: CASSLPPGTLPTYEQYF
DNA: TGTGCCAGCAGTTTACCTCCGGGAACTCTCCCCACCTACGAGCAGTACTTC

V: TRBV20-1
size: NA
D: NA
J: TRBJ1-2
CDR3: CSAPTGGYTF
DNA: TGCAGTGCTCCCACAGGGGGCTACACCTTC

V: TRBV10-3
size: few
D: TRBD2
J: TRBJ2-5
CDR3: CAISQGGTTQETQYF
DNA: TGTGCCATCTCCCAGGGAGGGACTACCCAAGAGACCCAGTACTTC

V: TRBV19
size: once
D: TRBD2
J: TRBJ2-2
CDR3: CASSERGDVTGELFF
DNA: TGTGCCAGTTCCGAGCGGGGGGATGTTACCGGGGAGCTGTTTTTT

V: TRBV6-2/TRBV6-3
size: NA
D: NA
J: TRBJ1-2
CDR3: CASSNVLDGLQGYTF
DNA: TGTGCCAGCAGCAACGTCCTAGACGGTCTTCAGGGCTACACCTTC

V: TRBV25-1
size: NA
D: TRBD1
J: TRBJ1-6
CDR3: CASSPRDRGWGSPLHF
DNA: TGTGCCAGCAGTCCCCGGGACAGGGGATGGGGTTCACCCCTCCACTTT

V: TRBV5-1
size: NA
D: TRBD2
J: TRBJ2-7
CDR3: CASRELAGAYEQYF
DNA: TGCGCCAGCCGTGAGTTAGCGGGGGCCTACGAGCAGTACTTC

V: TRBV2
size: NA
D: NA
J: TRBJ1-5
CDR3: CASRQGMISNQPQHF
DNA: TGTGCCAGTCGTCAGGGGATGATAAGCAATCAGCCCCAGCATTTT

V: TRBV12-3/TRBV12-4
size: NA
D: NA
J: TRBJ1-1
CDR3: CASSSGLEAFF
DNA: TGTGCCAGCAGTTCTGGACTTGAAGCTTTCTTT

V: TRBV11-2
size: NA
D: TRBD1
J: TRBJ1-2
CDR3: CASSLSGGAYGYTF
DNA: TGTGCCAGCAGCTTATCAGGGGGAGCTTATGGCTACACCTTC

V: TRBV3-1/TRBV3-2
size: NA
D: NA
J: TRBJ2-5
CDR3: CASSFSRGQTQYF
DNA: TGTGCCAGCAGCTTCTCACGGGGTCAGACCCAGTACTTC

V: TRBV3-1/TRBV3-2
size: once
D: NA
J: TRBJ2-7
CDR3: CASSQGGYYEQYF
DNA: TGTGCCAGCAGCCAAGGGGGCTACTACGAGCAGTACTTC